This TCR beta chain derives from a study of blood T cell repertoires in COVID-19. Background on the study: PBMCs, B-cell-depleted T cells, or T cells were the source of the cDNA or gDNA that made up the material.

This CDR3 has 17 amino acids. Looked up from germline, CDR1 is MGHRA and CDR2 is YSYEKL. V lost 8 bases and J lost 1; bases outside the gene matches: 8. Some clones are missing from TCRdb's copy, which holds only in-frame ones; the method was immunoSEQ multiplex PCR. The repertoire has roughly 160,000 clones, around nine tenths of them found once; the top ten carry about a tenth. This receptor was taken from a woman in her seventies with COVID-19, enrolled during active disease. V is TRBV4-1 and J is TRBJ2-2; 12 bases fit TRBD2. The sequenced sample was peripheral blood. The DNA for the CDR3 is TGCGCCAGCTATTCGCGACTAGCGGGGGTGAACACCGGGGAGCTGTTTTTT. Translating it yields CASYSRLAGVNTGELFF.